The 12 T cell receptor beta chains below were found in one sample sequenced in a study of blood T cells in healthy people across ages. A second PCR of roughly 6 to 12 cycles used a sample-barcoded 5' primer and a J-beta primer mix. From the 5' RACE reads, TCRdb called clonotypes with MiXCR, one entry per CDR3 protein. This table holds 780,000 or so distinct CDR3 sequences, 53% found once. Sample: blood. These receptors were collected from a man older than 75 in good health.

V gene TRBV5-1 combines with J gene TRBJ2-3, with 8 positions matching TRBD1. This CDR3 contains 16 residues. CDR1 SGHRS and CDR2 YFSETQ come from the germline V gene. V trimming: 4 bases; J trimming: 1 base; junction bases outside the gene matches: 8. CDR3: CASSPRTGPGTDTQYF. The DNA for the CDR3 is TGCGCCAGCAGCCCGAGGACAGGGCCGGGCACAGATACGCAGTATTTT.

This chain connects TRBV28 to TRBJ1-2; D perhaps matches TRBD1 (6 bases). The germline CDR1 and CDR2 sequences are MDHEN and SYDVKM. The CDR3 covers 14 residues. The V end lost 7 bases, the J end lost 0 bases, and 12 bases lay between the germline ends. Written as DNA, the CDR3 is TGTGCCAGCACCCCAGGGGCTACTAACTATGGCTACACCTTC. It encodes CASTPGATNYGYTF.

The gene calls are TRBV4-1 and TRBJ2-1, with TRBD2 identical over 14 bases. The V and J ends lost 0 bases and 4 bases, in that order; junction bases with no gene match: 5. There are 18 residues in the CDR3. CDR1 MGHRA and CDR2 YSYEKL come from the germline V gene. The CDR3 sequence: CASSQDRLAGGVYNEQFF. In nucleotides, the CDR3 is TGCGCCAGCAGCCAAGATCGACTAGCGGGAGGGGTTTACAATGAGCAGTTCTTC.

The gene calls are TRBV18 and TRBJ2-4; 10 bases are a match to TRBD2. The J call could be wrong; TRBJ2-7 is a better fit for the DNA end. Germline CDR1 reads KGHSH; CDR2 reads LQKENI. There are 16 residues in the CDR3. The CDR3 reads CASSREGAGGPYEQYF. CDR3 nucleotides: TGTGCCAGCTCTCGGGAAGGAGCGGGAGGGCCTTACGAGCAGTACTTC.

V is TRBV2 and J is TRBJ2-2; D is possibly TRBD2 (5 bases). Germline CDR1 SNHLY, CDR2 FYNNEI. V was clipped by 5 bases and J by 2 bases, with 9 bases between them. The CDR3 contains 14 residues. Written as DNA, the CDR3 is TGTGCCAGCAGTAAGGGAGCCAACACCGGGGAGCTGTTTTTT. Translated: CASSKGANTGELFF. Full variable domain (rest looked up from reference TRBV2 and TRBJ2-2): EPEVTQTPSHQVTQMGQEVILRCVPISNHLYFYWYRQILGQKVEFLVSFYNNEISEKSEIFDDQFSVERPDGSNFTLKIRSTKLEDSAMYFCASSKGANTGELFFGEGSRLTVL.

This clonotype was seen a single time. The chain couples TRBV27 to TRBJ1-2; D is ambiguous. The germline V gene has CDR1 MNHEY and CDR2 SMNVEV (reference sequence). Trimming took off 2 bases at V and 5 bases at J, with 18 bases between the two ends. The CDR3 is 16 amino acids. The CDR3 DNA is TGTGCCAGCAGTTTAAGGGAAAGCGAGGGTTCTTATGGCTACACCTTC. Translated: CASSLRESEGSYGYTF.

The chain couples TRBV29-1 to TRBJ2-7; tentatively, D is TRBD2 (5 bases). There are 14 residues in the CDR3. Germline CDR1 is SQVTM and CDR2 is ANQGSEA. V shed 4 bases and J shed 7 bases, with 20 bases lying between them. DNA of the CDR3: TGCAGCGTTGGGGAGACTATGGGGTTCAATGAGCAGTACTTC. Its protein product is CSVGETMGFNEQYF.

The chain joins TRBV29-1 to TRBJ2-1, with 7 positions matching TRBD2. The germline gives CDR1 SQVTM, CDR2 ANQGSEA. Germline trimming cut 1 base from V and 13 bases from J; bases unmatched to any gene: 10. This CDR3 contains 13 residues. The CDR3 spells CSVEGRLAETQFF. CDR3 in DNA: TGCAGCGTTGAAGGGCGGCTAGCGGAGACCCAGTTCTTC.

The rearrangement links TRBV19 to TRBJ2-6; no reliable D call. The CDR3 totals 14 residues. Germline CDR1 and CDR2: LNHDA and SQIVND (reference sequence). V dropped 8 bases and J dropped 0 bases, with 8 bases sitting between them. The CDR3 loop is CASSKVSGANVLTF. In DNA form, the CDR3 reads TGTGCCAGTTCCAAGGTCTCTGGGGCCAACGTCCTGACTTTC.

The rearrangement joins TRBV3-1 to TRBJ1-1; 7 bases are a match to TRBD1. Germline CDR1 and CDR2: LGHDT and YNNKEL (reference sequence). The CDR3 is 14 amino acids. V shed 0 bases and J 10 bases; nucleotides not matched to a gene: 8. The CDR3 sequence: CASSQEPTGARAFF. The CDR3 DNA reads TGTGCCAGCAGCCAAGAACCTACAGGGGCTAGAGCTTTCTTT.

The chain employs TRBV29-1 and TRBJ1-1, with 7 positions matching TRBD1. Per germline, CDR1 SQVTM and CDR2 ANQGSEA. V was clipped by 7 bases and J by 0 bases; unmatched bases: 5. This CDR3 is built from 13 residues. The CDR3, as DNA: TGCAGCGCCCTAGACAGGGTGAACACTGAAGCTTTCTTT. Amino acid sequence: CSALDRVNTEAFF.

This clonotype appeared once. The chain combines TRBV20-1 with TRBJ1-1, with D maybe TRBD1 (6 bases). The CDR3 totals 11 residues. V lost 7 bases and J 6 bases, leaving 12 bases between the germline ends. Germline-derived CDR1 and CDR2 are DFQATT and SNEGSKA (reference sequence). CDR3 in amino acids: CSGRGKAEAFF. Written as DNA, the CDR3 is TGCAGTGGAAGGGGGAAGGCTGAAGCTTTCTTT.